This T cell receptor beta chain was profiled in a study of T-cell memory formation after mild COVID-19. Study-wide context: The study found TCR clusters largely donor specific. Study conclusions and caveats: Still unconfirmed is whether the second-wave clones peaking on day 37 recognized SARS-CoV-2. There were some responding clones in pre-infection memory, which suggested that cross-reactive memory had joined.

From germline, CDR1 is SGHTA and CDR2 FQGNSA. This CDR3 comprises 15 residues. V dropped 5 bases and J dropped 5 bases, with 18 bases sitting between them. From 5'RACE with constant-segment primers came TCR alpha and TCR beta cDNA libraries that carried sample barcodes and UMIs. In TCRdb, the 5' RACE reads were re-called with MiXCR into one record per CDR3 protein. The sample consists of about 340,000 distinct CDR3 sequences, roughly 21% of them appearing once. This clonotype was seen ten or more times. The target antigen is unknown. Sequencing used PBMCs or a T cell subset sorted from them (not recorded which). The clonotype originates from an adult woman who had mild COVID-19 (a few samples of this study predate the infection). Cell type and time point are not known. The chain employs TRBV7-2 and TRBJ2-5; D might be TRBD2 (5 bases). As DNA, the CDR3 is TGTGCCAGCAGCCGCGGACTCTTAGGCAAGGAGACCCAGTACTTC. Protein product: CASSRGLLGKETQYF.